This TCR beta chain was profiled in a study of post-analysis software for immune sequencing data. Findings and limits, study-wide: The F measure placed samples prepared in the same batch into strongly shared clusters. In patients, TRBV5-6, TRBV5-1 and TRBV20-1 belonged to five or six TRBV segments found more frequently than in controls.

The authors incorporated unique molecular identifiers into the TCR beta cDNA libraries. The yield from about 1 to 10 million T cells was 500,000 or so cDNA molecules in total. A single record per CDR3 protein comes from TCRdb applying MiXCR to the PCR reads. The sample carries hundreds of thousands of distinct CDR3 sequences, less than 45% recorded once. CDR1 and CDR2 from the germline V gene are MNHNS and SASEGT. V was clipped by 2 bases and J by 2 bases, with 9 bases between them. The CDR3 totals 14 residues. A word on this clonotype: Its target is unknown.

This chain links TRBV6-1 with TRBJ1-1, with D perhaps matching TRBD1 (5 bases). The clonotype was recovered from a girl between 10 and 17 years old with multiple sclerosis. The sequenced material came from blood. The CDR3 region has the DNA TGTGCCAGCAGTGAAACCAGGGTTAACACTGAAGCTTTCTTT. This codes for CASSETRVNTEAFF.